This T cell receptor (beta chain) was recovered during a study of T-cell reconstitution after alpha-beta-depleted transplantation in children. Study-wide results and limits: When one year had passed after transplant, most T-cell counts and diversity came from newly produced T cells. For some patients, TCRbeta diversity was high at day 60 because of recipient T cells and thymic progenitors that survived. Reportedly, only several hundred clones from non-depleted graft cells drove alpha-beta T-cell counts at about two months.

Note on this clonotype: What it binds is not known.

This CDR3 region has 16 residues. The germline V gene has CDR1 DFQATT and CDR2 SNEGSKA (reference sequence). Unmatched junction bases numbered 9, after V lost 1 base and J lost 10 bases. The TCRbeta library incorporated unique molecular identifiers. Each CDR3 protein gets one entry after TCRdb re-called the PCR reads with MiXCR. The sample lists 450,000 to 700,000 distinct CDR3 sequences, 25% to 30% seen once, with about a third in the top ten. The receptor's source is a boy younger than two with Wiskott-Aldrich syndrome, due to receive a stem cell transplant. This chain connects TRBV20-1 to TRBJ2-1; 14 positions match TRBD2. The sequencing used PBMCs, collected before TCRalphabeta/CD19-depleted stem cell transplant. The CDR3 DNA follows: TGCAGTGCTAGAGCTCCGGGACTAGCGGGAGTGCGAGAGCAGTTCTTC. Its translation is CSARAPGLAGVREQFF.